Shown below are 21 T cell receptor beta chains from a single sample sequenced in a study of blood T cell repertoires in COVID-19. Using immunoSEQ multiplex PCR, the repertoire was profiled, and TCRdb retains in-frame clones only, with some absent. The sample includes a few hundred thousand clones, 70% to 90% of them seen just once. Sequenced sample: PBMCs or T cells enriched from blood (not recorded which). These receptors were obtained from a woman aged 25 to 39 who had recovered from COVID-19.

The chain carries TRBV19 and TRBJ1-6, with no clear D. The V gene's germline CDR1 is LNHDA and CDR2 SQIVND (reference sequence). This CDR3 is built from 14 residues. V lost 6 bases and J 9 bases, leaving 15 bases between the germline ends. The CDR3: CASSPGEAPSPLHF. As DNA, the CDR3 is TGTGCCAGTAGCCCGGGAGAAGCCCCTTCACCCCTCCACTTT.

Judged by abundance, this clone is medium-sized. This sample includes further DNA sequences coding for the same CDR3. The J gene is TRBJ1-2, the V gene TRBV27; no clear D. This CDR3 region has 14 residues. Trimming cost V 0 bases and J 3 bases, with 8 bases left between them. Germline lookup yields CDR1 MNHEY and CDR2 SMNVEV (reference sequence). The CDR3 region is CASSLSRSHYGYTF. CDR3 in DNA: TGTGCCAGCAGTTTATCTAGGAGCCACTATGGCTACACCTTC.

The V call is TRBV7-3, the J call TRBJ2-1; D perhaps matches TRBD2 (5 bases). This CDR3 contains 16 residues. V was shortened by 5 bases and J by 1 base, with 15 bases between the two germline ends. CDR1 and CDR2 (germline): SGHTA, FQGTGA. CDR3 nucleotide sequence: TGTGCCAGCAGCCCGCAGCCACTAGATTCCTACAATGAGCAGTTCTTC. This translates into CASSPQPLDSYNEQFF. Drawing the rest from reference TRBV7-3 and TRBJ2-1, the complete variable domain is GAGVSQTPSNKVTEKGKYVELRCDPISGHTALYWYRQSLGQGPEFLIYFQGTGAADDSGLPNDRFFAVRPEGSVSTLKIQRTERGDSAVYLCASSPQPLDSYNEQFFGPGTRLTVL.

CDR3 nucleotide sequence: TGTGCCAGTAGTGGACAGGGGGCCGATGAAGCTTTCTTT. This translates into CASSGQGADEAFF. The rearrangement links TRBV19 to TRBJ1-1; 11 bases map to TRBD1. The CDR3 has 13 residues. CDR1 and CDR2 from the germline V gene are LNHDA and SQIVND (reference sequence). V was clipped by 5 bases and J by 7 bases; unmatched bases: 3.

The chain joins TRBV7-9 to TRBJ2-7; 7 bases line up with TRBD2. Looked up from germline, CDR1 is SEHNR and CDR2 is FQNEAQ (reference sequence). The CDR3 totals 16 residues. V lost 5 bases to trimming and J lost 2 bases; unmatched junction nucleotides: 12. CDR3 loop: CASSPRLISGAYEQYF. The DNA for the CDR3 is TGTGCCAGCAGCCCACGGCTAATCAGCGGGGCCTACGAGCAGTACTTC.

This chain joins TRBV18 and TRBJ1-1, with D possibly TRBD1 on 6 matching bases. The CDR3 is 17 amino acids. V lost 4 bases to trimming and J lost 4 bases, with 22 bases between them. From germline, CDR1 is KGHSH and CDR2 LQKENI. The CDR3 here is CASSRGLANRVFTEAFF. DNA for the CDR3: TGTGCCAGCTCACGGGGGTTAGCGAACAGGGTCTTCACTGAAGCTTTCTTT.

This rearrangement joins TRBV19 to TRBJ1-2; the match to TRBD1 covers 8 bases. Germline V CDR1 and CDR2: LNHDA, SQIVND (reference sequence). The CDR3 is 11 amino acids. With V trimmed by 8 bases and J by 7 bases, 3 bases remained unmatched. The CDR3 here is CASRTGFGYTF. The CDR3 bases are TGTGCCAGTCGGACAGGGTTTGGCTACACCTTC.

CDR3 DNA: TGTGCCAGCAGTTACTGGGGCAGGGGATTCTACGAGCAGTACTTC. This translates into CASSYWGRGFYEQYF. The chain uses TRBV6-5 and TRBJ2-7; a weak D match, TRBD1 (6 bases). The CDR3 contains 15 residues. V lost 1 base and J lost 3, with 13 bases in between. Germline lookup yields CDR1 MNHEY and CDR2 SVGAGI.

The CDR3 spells CASSVTADPYEQYF. The CDR3 DNA sequence: TGTGCCAGCAGTGTGACAGCCGACCCCTACGAGCAGTACTTC. The chain has TRBV7-6 and TRBJ2-7; TRBD1 might be the D (5 bases). The CDR3 has 14 residues. Germline V gene data show CDR1 as SGHVS and CDR2 as FNYEAQ. V shed 6 bases and J shed 2 bases, with 14 bases lying between them.

The V and J genes are TRBV12-5 and TRBJ2-1, with 16 positions matching TRBD2. V trimming: 5 bases; J trimming: 7 bases; junction bases outside the gene matches: 5. The length of the CDR3 is 16 residues. The germline V gene encodes CDR1 LGHNT and CDR2 FRNRAP. The CDR3 nucleotides read TGTGCTAGTGGTCCAGGGACTAGCGGGAGGGCTAATGAGCAGTTCTTC. Amino acids: CASGPGTSGRANEQFF.

This chain joins TRBV5-1 and TRBJ2-7; D unclear. The CDR3 length is 13 residues. The germline CDR1 and CDR2 sequences are SGHRS and YFSETQ. V was shortened by 4 bases and J by 3 bases, with 11 bases between the two germline ends. The CDR3 nucleotides read TGCGCCAGCAGCCCGTCCGCAGGCTACGAGCAGTACTTC. This encodes CASSPSAGYEQYF.

This chain links TRBV7-6 with TRBJ2-1; 11 bases map to TRBD2. The CDR3 consists of 17 residues. J was trimmed by 9 bases and V by 0 bases; bases with no gene match: 10. Germline CDR1 is SGHVS and CDR2 is FNYEAQ. In nucleotides, the CDR3 is TGTGCCAGCAGCTTAGCCCCCCTAGCGGGGGGCCGTCCTGAGCAGTTCTTC. Protein product: CASSLAPLAGGRPEQFF.

The chain employs TRBV7-9 and TRBJ1-1; no clear D. The CDR3 has 12 amino acids. Germline V gene lookup returns CDR1 SEHNR and CDR2 FQNEAQ (reference sequence). V was pared by 5 bases and J by 3 bases, with 7 bases between. Written as DNA, the CDR3 is TGTGCCAGCAGCCGTGGCTACACTGAAGCTTTCTTT. Protein product: CASSRGYTEAFF.

The chain carries TRBV2 and TRBJ1-6, with D possibly TRBD1 on 6 matching bases. The CDR3 sequence is 18 residues long. The V gene's germline CDR1 is SNHLY and CDR2 FYNNEI. Trimming cost V 4 bases and J 5 bases, with 21 bases left between them. CDR3 coding DNA: TGTGCCAGCAGTGTATGGTCAGTGGGGGGGCTGAATAATTCACCCCTCCACTTT. Its translation: CASSVWSVGGLNNSPLHF. Combining the CDR3 with reference TRBV2 and TRBJ1-6 gives the whole variable domain EPEVTQTPSHQVTQMGQEVILRCVPISNHLYFYWYRQILGQKVEFLVSFYNNEISEKSEIFDDQFSVERPDGSNFTLKIRSTKLEDSAMYFCASSVWSVGGLNNSPLHFGNGTRLTVT.

The rearrangement joins TRBV7-8 to TRBJ1-5, with D hard to call. V gave up 2 bases and J gave up 4 bases, with 12 bases separating them. CDR1 is SGHVS and CDR2 is FQNEAQ in the germline V gene. The CDR3 loop spans 15 amino acids. This chain's CDR3 is CASSLPGTGNQPQHF. In DNA form, the CDR3 reads TGTGCCAGCAGCTTACCCGGAACGGGGAATCAGCCCCAGCATTTT. Filled out from reference TRBV7-8 and TRBJ1-5, the complete variable domain reads GAGVSQSPRYKVAKRGQDVALRCDPISGHVSLFWYQQALGQGPEFLTYFQNEAQLDKSGLPSDRFFAERPEGSVSTLKIQRTQQEDSAVYLCASSLPGTGNQPQHFGDGTRLSIL.

This clone came up once. The chain is built from TRBV5-4 and TRBJ2-2, with TRBD1 matching over 7 bases. Germline V gene data show CDR1 as SGHNT and CDR2 as YYREEE (reference sequence). The CDR3 consists of 16 residues. Germline trimming cut 2 bases from V and 4 bases from J; bases unmatched to any gene: 8. The CDR3 loop is CASSFLKAGGTGELFF. CDR3 DNA: TGTGCCAGCAGCTTTCTTAAAGCAGGGGGCACCGGGGAGCTGTTTTTT.

This rearrangement joins TRBV6-5 to TRBJ2-1, with a weak D call TRBD2 (6 bases). In germline, CDR1 is MNHEY, CDR2 SVGAGI. The CDR3 loop spans 12 amino acids. Trimming removed 8 bases at V and 4 bases at J, with 9 bases between. CDR3 in DNA: TGTGCCAGCGGGGACTCTTACAATGAGCAGTTCTTC. This encodes CASGDSYNEQFF.

This clone has only a few counts. V is TRBV20-1 and J is TRBJ1-5; D call uncertain. V shed 3 bases and J shed 7 bases, with 16 bases lying between them. Germline values: CDR1 DFQATT, CDR2 SNEGSKA (reference sequence). The length of the CDR3 is 14 residues. The DNA for the CDR3 is TGCAGTGCTAGTACTAGGGCACCCGAACAGCCCCAGCATTTT. Residues: CSASTRAPEQPQHF.

The gene calls are TRBV5-1 and TRBJ1-1; the match to TRBD1 covers 7 bases. This CDR3 comprises 15 residues. The germline gives CDR1 SGHRS, CDR2 YFSETQ. With 0 bases clipped from V and 3 bases from J, the junction kept 5 bases outside the gene matches. In DNA form, the CDR3 reads TGCGCCAGCAGCTTGGCCGAGACAGGGTACACTGAAGCTTTCTTT. Its protein product is CASSLAETGYTEAFF.

This chain connects TRBV13 to TRBJ1-1, with D unclear. With 5 bases removed from V and 6 bases from J, the gap between germline ends came to 13 bases. The CDR3 is 13 amino acids. CDR1 and CDR2 from the germline V gene are PRHDT and FYEKMQ (reference sequence). The CDR3 nucleotides are TGTGCCAGCAGCACCCGACAAAGGCCTGAAGCTTTCTTT. This codes for CASSTRQRPEAFF.

The chain combines TRBV11-3 with TRBJ2-1; a weak D match, TRBD1 (6 bases). The CDR3 loop spans 14 amino acids. Trimming shortened V by 5 bases and J by 7 bases, and 15 bases separated the two germline ends. Germline lookup yields CDR1 SGHNT and CDR2 YENEEA. The DNA of the CDR3 is TGTGCCAGCAGCATGCCGGGACAAGCGAATGAGCAGTTCTTC. Translation: CASSMPGQANEQFF.